This T cell receptor (beta chain) came from a study of blood T cell repertoires in COVID-19. Study-level information: Samples representing acute and convalescent COVID-19 were sourced from the United States, Italy and Spain. In each case, the material was cDNA or gDNA derived from T cells, B-cell-depleted T cells, or PBMCs.

Trimming took 4 bases from V and 0 from J; bases not matched to a gene: 7. The CDR3 consists of 18 residues. Germline CDR1 MNHEY, CDR2 SVGEGT. Per the authors' pipeline: Nucleated cell counts were estimated from reference gene primer amplification. TCRdb's table, derived via immunoSEQ multiplex PCR, lists solely in-frame clones and lacks some. The DNA gave D and trimming, while V, J and clone size come from that table. The table lists some 89,000 clones, roughly nine tenths of them singletons. This clone showed up just once. The sequence derives from a man in his fifties with acute or convalescent COVID-19. The sample consisted of peripheral blood. The chain couples TRBV6-2 or TRBV6-3 to TRBJ1-6; 9 nucleotides match TRBD1. The CDR3 spells CASSSSRDRASYNSPLHF. For the CDR3, the DNA is TGTGCCAGCAGTTCGTCCCGGGACAGGGCCTCCTATAATTCACCCCTCCACTTT.